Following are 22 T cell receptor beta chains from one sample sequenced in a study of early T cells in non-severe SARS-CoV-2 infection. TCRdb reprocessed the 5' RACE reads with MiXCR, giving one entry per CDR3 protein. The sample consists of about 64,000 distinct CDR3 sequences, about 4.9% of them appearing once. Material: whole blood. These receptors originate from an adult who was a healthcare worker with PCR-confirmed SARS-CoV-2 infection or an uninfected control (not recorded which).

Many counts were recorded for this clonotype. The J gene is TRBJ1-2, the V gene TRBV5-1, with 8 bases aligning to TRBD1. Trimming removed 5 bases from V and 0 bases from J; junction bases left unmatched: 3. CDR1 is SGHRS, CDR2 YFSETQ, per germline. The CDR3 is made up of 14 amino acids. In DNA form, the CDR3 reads TGCGCCAGCAGAACAGGGGGGACTAACTATGGCTACACCTTC. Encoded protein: CASRTGGTNYGYTF.

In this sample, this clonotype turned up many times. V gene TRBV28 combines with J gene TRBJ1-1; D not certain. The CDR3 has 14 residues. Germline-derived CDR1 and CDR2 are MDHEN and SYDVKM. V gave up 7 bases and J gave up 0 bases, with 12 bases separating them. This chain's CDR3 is CASTTGLMNTEAFF. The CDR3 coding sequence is TGTGCCAGCACGACGGGTTTGATGAACACTGAAGCTTTCTTT.

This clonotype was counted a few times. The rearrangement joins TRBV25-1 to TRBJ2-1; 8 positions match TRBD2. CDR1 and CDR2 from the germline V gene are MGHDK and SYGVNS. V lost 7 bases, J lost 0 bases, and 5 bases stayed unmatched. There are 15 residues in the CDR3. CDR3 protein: CASKASGFSYNEQFF. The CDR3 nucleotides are TGTGCCAGCAAGGCTAGCGGGTTCTCCTACAATGAGCAGTTCTTC.

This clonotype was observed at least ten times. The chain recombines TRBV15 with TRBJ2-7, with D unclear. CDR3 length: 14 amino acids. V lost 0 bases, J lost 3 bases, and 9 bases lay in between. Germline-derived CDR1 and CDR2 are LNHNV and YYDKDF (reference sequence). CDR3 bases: TGTGCCACCAGCAGAGATTCGGGTTTCTACGAGCAGTACTTC. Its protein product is CATSRDSGFYEQYF. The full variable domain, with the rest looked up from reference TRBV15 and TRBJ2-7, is DAMVIQNPRYQVTQFGKPVTLSCSQTLNHNVMYWYQQKSSQAPKLLFHYYDKDFNNEADTPDNFQSRRPNTSFCFLDIRSPGLGDTAMYLCATSRDSGFYEQYFGPGTRLTVT.

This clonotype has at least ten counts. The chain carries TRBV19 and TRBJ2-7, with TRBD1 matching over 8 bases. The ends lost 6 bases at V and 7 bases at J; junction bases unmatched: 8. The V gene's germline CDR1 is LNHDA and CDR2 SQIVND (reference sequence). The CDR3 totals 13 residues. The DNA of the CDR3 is TGTGCCAGTAGGCGGGACAGGCTGGGGGAGCAGTACTTC. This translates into CASRRDRLGEQYF.

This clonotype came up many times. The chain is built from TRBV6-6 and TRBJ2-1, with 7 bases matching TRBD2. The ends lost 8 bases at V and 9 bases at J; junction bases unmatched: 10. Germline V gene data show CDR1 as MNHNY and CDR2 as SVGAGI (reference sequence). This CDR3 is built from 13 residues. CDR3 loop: CASGLTTGGEQFF. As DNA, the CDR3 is TGTGCCAGCGGACTTACGACGGGAGGTGAGCAGTTCTTC.

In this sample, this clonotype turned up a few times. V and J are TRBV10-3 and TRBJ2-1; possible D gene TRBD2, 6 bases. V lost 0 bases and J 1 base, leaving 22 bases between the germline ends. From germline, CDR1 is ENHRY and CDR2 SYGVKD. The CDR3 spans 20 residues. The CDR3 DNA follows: TGTGCCATCAGTGAGTCAGAGACCGGAGGGCCAAGGTTTTCCTACAATGAGCAGTTCTTC. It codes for CAISESETGGPRFSYNEQFF.

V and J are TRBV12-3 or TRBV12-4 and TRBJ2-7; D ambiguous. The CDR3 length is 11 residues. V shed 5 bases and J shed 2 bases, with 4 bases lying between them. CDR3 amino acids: CASSRTYEQYF. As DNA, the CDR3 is TGTGCCAGCAGTCGAACCTACGAGCAGTACTTC.

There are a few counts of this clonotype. CDR3 nucleotides: TGCGCCAGCAGCCTTCCTCGGGCCTCATCCTACGAGCAGTACTTC. Its protein product is CASSLPRASSYEQYF. The chain has TRBV10-2 and TRBJ2-7; D not resolved. V lost 6 bases to trimming and J lost 1 base, with 16 bases between them. The CDR3 runs to 15 residues. Germline CDR1 reads WSHSY; CDR2 reads SAAADI.

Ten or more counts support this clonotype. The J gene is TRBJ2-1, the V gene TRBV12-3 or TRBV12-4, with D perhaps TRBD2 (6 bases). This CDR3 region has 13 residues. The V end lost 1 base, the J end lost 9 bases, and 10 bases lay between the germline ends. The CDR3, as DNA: TGTGCCAGCAGTTTAGTAGGAGGGAGTGAGCAGTTCTTC. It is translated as CASSLVGGSEQFF.

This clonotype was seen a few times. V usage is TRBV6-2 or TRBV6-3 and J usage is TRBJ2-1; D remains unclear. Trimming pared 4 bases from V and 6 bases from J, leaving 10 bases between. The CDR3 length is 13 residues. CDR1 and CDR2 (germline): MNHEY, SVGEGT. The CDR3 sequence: CASSLRLVNEQFF. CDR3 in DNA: TGTGCCAGCAGTTTACGGCTTGTCAATGAGCAGTTCTTC.

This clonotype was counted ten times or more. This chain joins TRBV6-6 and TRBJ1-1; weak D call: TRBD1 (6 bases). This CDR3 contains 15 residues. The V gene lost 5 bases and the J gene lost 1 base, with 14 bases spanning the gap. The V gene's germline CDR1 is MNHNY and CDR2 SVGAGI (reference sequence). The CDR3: CASSPRQASNTEAFF. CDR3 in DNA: TGTGCCAGCAGTCCCCGACAGGCCTCGAACACTGAAGCTTTCTTT.

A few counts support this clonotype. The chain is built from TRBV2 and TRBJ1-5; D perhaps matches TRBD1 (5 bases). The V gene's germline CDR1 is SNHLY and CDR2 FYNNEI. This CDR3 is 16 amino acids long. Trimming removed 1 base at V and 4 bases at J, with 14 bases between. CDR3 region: CASSEELGAGNQPQHF. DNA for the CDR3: TGTGCCAGCAGTGAAGAATTAGGGGCAGGGAATCAGCCCCAGCATTTT. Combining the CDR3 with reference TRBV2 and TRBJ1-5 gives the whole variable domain EPEVTQTPSHQVTQMGQEVILRCVPISNHLYFYWYRQILGQKVEFLVSFYNNEISEKSEIFDDQFSVERPDGSNFTLKIRSTKLEDSAMYFCASSEELGAGNQPQHFGDGTRLSIL.

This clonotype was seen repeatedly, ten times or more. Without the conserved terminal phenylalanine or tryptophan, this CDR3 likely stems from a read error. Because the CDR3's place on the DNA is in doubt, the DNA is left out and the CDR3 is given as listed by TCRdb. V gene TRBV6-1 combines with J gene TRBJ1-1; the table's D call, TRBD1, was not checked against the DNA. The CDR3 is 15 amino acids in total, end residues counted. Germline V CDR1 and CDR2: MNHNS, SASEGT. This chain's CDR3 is CASSEGQDTLDWVIG.

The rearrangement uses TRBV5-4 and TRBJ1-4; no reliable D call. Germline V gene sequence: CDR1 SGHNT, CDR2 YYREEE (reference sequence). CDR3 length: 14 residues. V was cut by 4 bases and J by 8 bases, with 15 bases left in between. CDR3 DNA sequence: TGTGCCAGCAGCCGCGTTGGAGGGTCCGAAAAACTGTTTTTT. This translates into CASSRVGGSEKLFF.

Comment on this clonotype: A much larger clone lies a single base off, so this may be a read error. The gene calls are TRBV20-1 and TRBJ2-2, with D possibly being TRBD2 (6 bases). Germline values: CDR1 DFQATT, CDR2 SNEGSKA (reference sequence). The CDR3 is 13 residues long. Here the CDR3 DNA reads TGCAGTGCTAGAAATAGCGGCACCGGGGAGCTGCTTTTT. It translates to CSARNSGTGELLF.

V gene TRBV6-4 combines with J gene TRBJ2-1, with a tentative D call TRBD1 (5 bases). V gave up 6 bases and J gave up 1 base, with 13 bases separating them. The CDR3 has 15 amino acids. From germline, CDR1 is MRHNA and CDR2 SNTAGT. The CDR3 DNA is TGTGCCAGCAGAGTCGGATACAGGTCCTACAATGAGCAGTTCTTC. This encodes CASRVGYRSYNEQFF.

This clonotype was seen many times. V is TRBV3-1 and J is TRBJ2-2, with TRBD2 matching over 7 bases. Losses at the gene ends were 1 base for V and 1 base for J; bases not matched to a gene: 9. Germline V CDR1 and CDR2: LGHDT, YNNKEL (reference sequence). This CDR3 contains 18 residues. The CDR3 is CASSQVRLAGMNTGELFF. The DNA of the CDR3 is TGTGCCAGCAGCCAAGTGCGATTAGCGGGTATGAACACCGGGGAGCTGTTTTTT.

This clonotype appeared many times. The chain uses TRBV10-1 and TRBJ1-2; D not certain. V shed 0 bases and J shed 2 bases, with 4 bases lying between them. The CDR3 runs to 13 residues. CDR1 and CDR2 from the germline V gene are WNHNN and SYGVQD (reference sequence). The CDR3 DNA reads TGCGCCAGCAGTGAGTCTCCGAACTATGGCTACACCTTC. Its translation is CASSESPNYGYTF.

CDR3 DNA: TGTGCCAGCAGCCAAGATGAGTCAGCTACGCAGTATTTT. Protein: CASSQDESATQYF. The rearrangement uses TRBV4-2 and TRBJ2-3; D call uncertain. Per germline, CDR1 LGHNA and CDR2 YNFKEQ. Trimming took off 0 bases at V and 8 bases at J, with 9 bases between the two ends. CDR3 size: 13 residues.

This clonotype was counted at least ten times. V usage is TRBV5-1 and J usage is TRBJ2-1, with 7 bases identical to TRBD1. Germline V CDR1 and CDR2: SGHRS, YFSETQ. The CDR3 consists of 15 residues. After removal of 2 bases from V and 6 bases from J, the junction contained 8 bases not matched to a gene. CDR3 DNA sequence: TGCGCCAGCAGCTTAGGACAGGACACAGGCAATGAGCAGTTCTTC. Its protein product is CASSLGQDTGNEQFF.

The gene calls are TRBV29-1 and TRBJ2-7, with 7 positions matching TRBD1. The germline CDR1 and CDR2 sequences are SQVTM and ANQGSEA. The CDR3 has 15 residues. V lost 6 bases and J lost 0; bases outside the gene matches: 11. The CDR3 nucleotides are TGCAGCGTATTGGGGACAGCCTCTAGCTCCTACGAGCAGTACTTC. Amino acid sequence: CSVLGTASSSYEQYF.